This T cell receptor beta chain was found in a study of T-cell reconstitution after alpha-beta-depleted transplantation in children. Study-wide results and limits: As was reported, about two months after transplant, alpha-beta T cells came from several hundred expanded graft clones. Once a year had passed after transplant, T-cell counts and diversity came mostly from newly produced T cells.

Between the trimmed V and J ends, which lost 7 bases and 6 bases, there was a span of 20 bases. The CDR3 consists of 14 residues. From germline, CDR1 is SGHRS and CDR2 YFSETQ. This clonotype was detected a few times. The antigen is undetermined. Preparation of the TCRbeta library was carried out with unique molecular identifiers. TCRdb reanalysed the PCR reads using MiXCR and keeps one entry per CDR3 protein. This table holds just over 950,000 distinct CDR3 sequences, about 31% found once. The TCR was taken from a boy under two years old who had a stem cell transplant for SCID, so the T cells may come from the graft donor. The sequencing here drew on PBMCs, mostly from graft donor cells, taken 360 days after TCRalphabeta/CD19-depleted stem cell transplant. The gene calls are TRBV5-1 and TRBJ2-7; TRBD2 might be the D (6 bases). CDR3 region: CASGRLDGGSEQYF. Here the CDR3 DNA reads TGCGCCAGCGGTAGATTAGACGGGGGAAGCGAGCAGTACTTC. The whole variable domain, remainder taken from reference TRBV5-1 and TRBJ2-7, is KAGVTQTPRYLIKTRGQQVTLSCSPISGHRSVSWYQQTPGQGLQFLFEYFSETQRNKGNFPGRFSGRQFSNSRSEMNVSTLELGDSALYLCASGRLDGGSEQYFGPGTRLTVT.